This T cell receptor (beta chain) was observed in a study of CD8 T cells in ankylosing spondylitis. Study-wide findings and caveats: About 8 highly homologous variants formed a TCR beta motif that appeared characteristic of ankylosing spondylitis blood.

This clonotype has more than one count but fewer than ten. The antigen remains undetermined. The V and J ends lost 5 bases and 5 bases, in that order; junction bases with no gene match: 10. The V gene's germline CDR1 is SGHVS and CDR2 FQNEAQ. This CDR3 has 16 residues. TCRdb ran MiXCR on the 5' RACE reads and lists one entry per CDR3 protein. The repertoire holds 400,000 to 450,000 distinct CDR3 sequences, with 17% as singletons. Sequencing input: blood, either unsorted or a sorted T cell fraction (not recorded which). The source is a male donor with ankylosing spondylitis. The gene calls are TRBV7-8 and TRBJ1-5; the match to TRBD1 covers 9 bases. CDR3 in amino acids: CASSTGQGQGDQPQHF. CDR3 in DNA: TGTGCCAGCAGCACGGGCCAGGGACAGGGTGATCAGCCCCAGCATTTT.